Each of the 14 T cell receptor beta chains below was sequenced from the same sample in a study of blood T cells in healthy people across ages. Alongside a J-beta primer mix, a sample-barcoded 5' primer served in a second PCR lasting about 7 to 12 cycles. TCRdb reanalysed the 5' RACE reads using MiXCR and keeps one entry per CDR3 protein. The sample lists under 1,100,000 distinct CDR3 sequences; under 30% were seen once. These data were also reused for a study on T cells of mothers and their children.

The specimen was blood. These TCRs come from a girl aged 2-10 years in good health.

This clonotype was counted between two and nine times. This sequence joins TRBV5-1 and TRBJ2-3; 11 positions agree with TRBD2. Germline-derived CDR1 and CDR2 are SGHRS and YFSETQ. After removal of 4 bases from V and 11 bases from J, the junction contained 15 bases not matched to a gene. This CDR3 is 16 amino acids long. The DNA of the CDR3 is TGCGCCAGCAGCCCCGGGACTAGCGGACCTCTCGGTGGGCAGTATTTT. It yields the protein CASSPGTSGPLGGQYF.

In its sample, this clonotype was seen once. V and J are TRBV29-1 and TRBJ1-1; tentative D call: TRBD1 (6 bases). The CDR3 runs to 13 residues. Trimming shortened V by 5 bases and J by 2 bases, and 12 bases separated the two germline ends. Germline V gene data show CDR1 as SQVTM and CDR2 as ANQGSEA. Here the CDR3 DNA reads TGCAGCGTTCCAGGGGCCTCAAACACTGAAGCTTTCTTT. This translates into CSVPGASNTEAFF.

The CDR3 sequence is CASTYTWGYGYTF. CDR3 in DNA: TGCGCCAGTACATACACCTGGGGCTATGGCTACACCTTC. The chain is built from TRBV5-1 and TRBJ1-2; D gene unclear. V was shortened by 8 bases and J by 4 bases, with 15 bases between the two germline ends. Germline values: CDR1 SGHRS, CDR2 YFSETQ. This CDR3 has 13 amino acids.

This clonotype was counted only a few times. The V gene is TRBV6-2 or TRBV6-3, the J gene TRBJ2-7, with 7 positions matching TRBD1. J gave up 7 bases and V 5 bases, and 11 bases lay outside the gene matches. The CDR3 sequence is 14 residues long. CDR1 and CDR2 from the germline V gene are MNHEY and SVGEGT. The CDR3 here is CASSTRQGTGEQYF. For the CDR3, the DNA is TGTGCCAGCAGTACCCGACAGGGAACCGGGGAGCAGTACTTC.

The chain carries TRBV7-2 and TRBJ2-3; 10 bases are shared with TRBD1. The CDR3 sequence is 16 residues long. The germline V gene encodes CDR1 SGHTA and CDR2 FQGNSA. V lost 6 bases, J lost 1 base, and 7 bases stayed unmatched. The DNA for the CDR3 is TGTGCCAGCAGTCGAGACAGGGGGCGCGGCACAGATACGCAGTATTTT. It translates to CASSRDRGRGTDTQYF.

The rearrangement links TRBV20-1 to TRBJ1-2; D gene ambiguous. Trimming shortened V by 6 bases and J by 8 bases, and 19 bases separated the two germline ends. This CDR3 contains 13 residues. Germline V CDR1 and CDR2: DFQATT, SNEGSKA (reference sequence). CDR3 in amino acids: CSARFREGSGYTF. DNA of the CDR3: TGCAGTGCCAGATTCCGGGAAGGGAGCGGCTACACCTTC.

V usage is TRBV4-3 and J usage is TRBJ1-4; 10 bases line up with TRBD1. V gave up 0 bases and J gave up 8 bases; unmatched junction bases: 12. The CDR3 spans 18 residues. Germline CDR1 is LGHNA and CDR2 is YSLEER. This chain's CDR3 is CASSQDRSFGTGVEKLFF. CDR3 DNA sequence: TGCGCCAGCAGCCAAGATCGAAGCTTCGGGACAGGGGTCGAAAAACTGTTTTTT.

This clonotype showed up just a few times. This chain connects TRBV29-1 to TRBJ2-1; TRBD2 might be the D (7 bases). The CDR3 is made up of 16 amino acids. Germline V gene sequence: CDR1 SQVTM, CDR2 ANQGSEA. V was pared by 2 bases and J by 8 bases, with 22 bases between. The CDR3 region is CSVESGGDLGVDEQFF. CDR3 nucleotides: TGCAGCGTTGAATCGGGGGGCGACCTTGGGGTGGATGAGCAGTTCTTC.

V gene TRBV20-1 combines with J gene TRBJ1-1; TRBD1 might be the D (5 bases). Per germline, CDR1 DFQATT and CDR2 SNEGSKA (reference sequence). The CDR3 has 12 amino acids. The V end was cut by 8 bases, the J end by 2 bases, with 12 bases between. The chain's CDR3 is CSSKGVNTEAFF. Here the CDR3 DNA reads TGCAGTTCAAAAGGGGTAAACACTGAAGCTTTCTTT.

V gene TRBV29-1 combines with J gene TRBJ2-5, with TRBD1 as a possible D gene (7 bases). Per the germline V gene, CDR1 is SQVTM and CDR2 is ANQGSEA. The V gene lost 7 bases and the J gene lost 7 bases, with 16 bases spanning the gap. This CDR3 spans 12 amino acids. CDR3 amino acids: CSGRDSRGTQYF. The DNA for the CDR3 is TGCAGCGGGAGGGACAGTCGGGGGACCCAGTACTTC.

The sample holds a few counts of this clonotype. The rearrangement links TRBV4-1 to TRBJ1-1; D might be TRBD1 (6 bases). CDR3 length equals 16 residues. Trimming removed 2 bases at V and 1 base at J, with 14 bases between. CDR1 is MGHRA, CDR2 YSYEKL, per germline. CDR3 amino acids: CASSQTPGQKNTEAFF. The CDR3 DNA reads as TGCGCCAGCAGCCAAACGCCGGGACAAAAGAACACTGAAGCTTTCTTT.

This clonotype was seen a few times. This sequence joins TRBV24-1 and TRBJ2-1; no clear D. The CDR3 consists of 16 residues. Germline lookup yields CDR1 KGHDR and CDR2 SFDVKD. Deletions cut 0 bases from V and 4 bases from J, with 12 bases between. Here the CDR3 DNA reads TGTGCCACCAGTGATTTGGAATTCTCCGGATACAATGAGCAGTTCTTC. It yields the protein CATSDLEFSGYNEQFF.

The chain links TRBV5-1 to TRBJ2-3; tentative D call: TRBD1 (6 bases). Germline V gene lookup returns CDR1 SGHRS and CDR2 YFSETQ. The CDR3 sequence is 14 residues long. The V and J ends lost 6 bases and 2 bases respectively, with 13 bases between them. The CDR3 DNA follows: TGCGCCAGCACCAAACAGGGCGTCACAGATACGCAGTATTTT. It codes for CASTKQGVTDTQYF.

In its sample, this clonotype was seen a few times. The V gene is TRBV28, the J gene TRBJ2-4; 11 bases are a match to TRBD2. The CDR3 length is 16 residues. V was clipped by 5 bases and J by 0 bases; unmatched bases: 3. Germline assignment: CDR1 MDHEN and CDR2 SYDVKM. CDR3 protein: CASSDGLAGAKNIQYF. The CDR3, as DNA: TGTGCCAGCAGTGACGGACTAGCGGGAGCCAAAAACATTCAGTACTTC.